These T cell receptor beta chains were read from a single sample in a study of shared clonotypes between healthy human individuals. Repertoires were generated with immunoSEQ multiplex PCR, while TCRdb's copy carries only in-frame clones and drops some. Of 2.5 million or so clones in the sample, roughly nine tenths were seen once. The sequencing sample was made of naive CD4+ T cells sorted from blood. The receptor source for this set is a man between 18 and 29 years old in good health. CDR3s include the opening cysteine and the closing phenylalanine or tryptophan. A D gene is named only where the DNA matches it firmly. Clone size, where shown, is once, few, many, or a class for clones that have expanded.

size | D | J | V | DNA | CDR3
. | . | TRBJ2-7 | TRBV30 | TGTGCCTGGAAACCTTACGAGCAGTACTTC | CAWKPYEQYF
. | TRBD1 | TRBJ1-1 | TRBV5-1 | TGCGCCAGCAGCTTGTTTACAGGGGCCGTGAACACTGAAGCTTTCTTT | CASSLFTGAVNTEAFF
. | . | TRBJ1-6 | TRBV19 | TGTGCCAGTAGTACCGTCGGGGCTTGGGATAATTCACCCCTCCACTTT | CASSTVGAWDNSPLHF
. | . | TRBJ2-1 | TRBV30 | TGTGCCTGGAGTGACCTCGACTATGGTGAGCAGTTCTTC | CAWSDLDYGEQFF
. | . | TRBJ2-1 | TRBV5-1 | TGCGCCAGCAGCTTAAGTGACCCAGAGCAGTTCTTC | CASSLSDPEQFF
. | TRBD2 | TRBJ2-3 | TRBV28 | TGTGCCAGCAGTTTAGCGGGGGGGAGGGCAGATACGCAGTATTTT | CASSLAGGRADTQYF
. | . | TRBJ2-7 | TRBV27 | TGTGCCAGCAGTTTATTGGCCTCCTACGAGCAGTACTTC | CASSLLASYEQYF
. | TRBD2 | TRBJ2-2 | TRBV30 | TGTGCCTGCCCCCGGGGGTATAGCGGGCGGGGTGACGGGGAGCTGTTTTTT | CACPRGYSGRGDGELFF
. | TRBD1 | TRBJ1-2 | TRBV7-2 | TGTGCCAGCAGCTTAGTGGCAGGGGGTGCCTATGGCTACACCTTC | CASSLVAGGAYGYTF
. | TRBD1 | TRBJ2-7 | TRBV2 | TGTGCCAGCAGCGGACAGGGGGTGAACGAGCAGTACTTC | CASSGQGVNEQYF
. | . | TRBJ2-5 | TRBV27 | TGTGCCAGCAGCATACGCCTCCAAGAGACCCAGTACTTC | CASSIRLQETQYF
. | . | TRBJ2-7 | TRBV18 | TGTGCCAGCTCGGGTCAGGGGGGCTACGAGCAGTACTTC | CASSGQGGYEQYF
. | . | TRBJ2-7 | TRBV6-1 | TGTGCCAGCAGTGCTAATCGGGAGACAGGGTTGTCCTACGAGCAGTACTTC | CASSANRETGLSYEQYF
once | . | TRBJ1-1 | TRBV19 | TGTGCCAGTAGTATAGATCAGGACCCCGGGACAAGGGCTTTCTTT | CASSIDQDPGTRAFF
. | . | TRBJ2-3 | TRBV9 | TGTGCCAGCAGCGTCGTAGGGGGGCGCACAGATACGCAGTATTTT | CASSVVGGRTDTQYF
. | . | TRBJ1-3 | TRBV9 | TGTGCCAGCAGTGGTGGCGCCATATATTTT | CASSGGAIYF
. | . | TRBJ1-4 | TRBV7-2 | TGTGCCAGCAGCCTACGTGGACGCGATTCTGAAAAACTGTTTTTT | CASSLRGRDSEKLFF
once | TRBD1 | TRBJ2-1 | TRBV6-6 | TGTGCCAGCAGTTATAGCCCATCCCAGGGGGCAAATGAGCAGTTCTTC | CASSYSPSQGANEQFF
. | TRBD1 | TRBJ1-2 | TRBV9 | TGTGCCAGCAGCGGGGGGGACAGACCCTACACCTTC | CASSGGDRPYTF
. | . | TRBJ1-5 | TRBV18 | TGTGCCAGCTCACCAAGGGCCGTCGGCAATCAGCCCCAGCATTTT | CASSPRAVGNQPQHF
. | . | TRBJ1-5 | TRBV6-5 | TGTGCCAGCAGTTACTCGGCGGCCTCGCCCCAGCATTTT | CASSYSAASPQHF
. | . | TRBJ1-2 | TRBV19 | TGTGCCAGTAGTATTACAACAGGGAACTATGGCTACACCTTC | CASSITTGNYGYTF
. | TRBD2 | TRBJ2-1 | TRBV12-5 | TGTGCTAGTGGTTTGGTACGGGCTAGCGGGAGCGGCTCCTACAATGAGCAGTTCTTC | CASGLVRASGSGSYNEQFF
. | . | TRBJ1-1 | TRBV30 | TGTGCCTGGAGTCCACAGGGAGGGGCTGAAGCTTTCTTT | CAWSPQGGAEAFF
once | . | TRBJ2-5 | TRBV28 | TGTGCCAGCAGGCCAGGGGGGCCCCAAGAGACCCAGTACTTC | CASRPGGPQETQYF
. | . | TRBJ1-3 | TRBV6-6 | TGTGCCAGCAGTCTCCCCCCTCGGAGCTCTGGAAACACCATATATTTT | CASSLPPRSSGNTIYF
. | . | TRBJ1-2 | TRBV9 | TGTGCCAGCAGCGTAGGTTTAGGGGAAAACTATGGCTACACCTTC | CASSVGLGENYGYTF
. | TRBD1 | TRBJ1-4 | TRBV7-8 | TGTGCCAGCCAGACAGGGGCTAATGAAAAACTGTTTTTT | CASQTGANEKLFF
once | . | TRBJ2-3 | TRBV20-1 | TGCAGTGCCCTGAAGTTGAATACGCAGTATTTT | CSALKLNTQYF
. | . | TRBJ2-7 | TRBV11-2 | TGTGCCAGCAGCCAGGAGCGGACCTCCCTCGAGCAGTACTTC | CASSQERTSLEQYF
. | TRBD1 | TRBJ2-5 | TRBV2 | TGTGCCAGCAGCAGGACAGGGAAAGAGACCCAGTACTTC | CASSRTGKETQYF
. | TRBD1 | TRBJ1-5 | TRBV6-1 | TGTGCCAGCAGTGTGGGAGGGGGCGCCTATCAGCCCCAGCATTTT | CASSVGGGAYQPQHF